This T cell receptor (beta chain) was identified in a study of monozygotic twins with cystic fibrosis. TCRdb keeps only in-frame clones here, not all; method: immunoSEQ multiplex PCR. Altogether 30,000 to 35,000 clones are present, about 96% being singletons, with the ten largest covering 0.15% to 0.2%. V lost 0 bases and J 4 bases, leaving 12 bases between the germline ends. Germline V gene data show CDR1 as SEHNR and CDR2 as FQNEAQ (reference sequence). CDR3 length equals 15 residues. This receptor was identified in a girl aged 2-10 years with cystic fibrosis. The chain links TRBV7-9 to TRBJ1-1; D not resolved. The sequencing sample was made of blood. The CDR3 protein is CASSLASGFVTEAFF. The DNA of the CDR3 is TGTGCCAGCAGCTTAGCGTCTGGGTTCGTCACTGAAGCTTTCTTT.